A single sample is the source of the 19 T cell receptor beta chains below, sequenced in a study of long-term antiretroviral therapy in people with HIV. The immunoSEQ assay was v3.0, run at survey level. TCRdb keeps only in-frame clones here, not all; method: immunoSEQ multiplex PCR. The data show around 16,000 clones, around 85% seen once. The starting material was unsorted PBMCs, obtained roughly 14 months before starting antiretroviral therapy. The receptor source for this set is a man between 25 and 39 years old with HIV.

The chain combines TRBV29-1 with TRBJ2-7; D possibly uses TRBD1 or TRBD2 (5 bases each). Trimming shortened V by 4 bases and J by 0 bases, and 22 bases separated the two germline ends. Germline V CDR1 and CDR2: SQVTM, ANQGSEA. The CDR3 is made up of 17 amino acids. Here the CDR3 reads CSVGSPFGTLSSYEQYF. DNA for the CDR3: TGCAGCGTTGGCTCCCCTTTCGGGACGCTATCCTCCTACGAGCAGTACTTC.

The chain has TRBV6-1 and TRBJ2-7; D possibly corresponds to TRBD1 (5 bases). The germline V gene encodes CDR1 MNHNS and CDR2 SASEGT. V lost 0 bases, J lost 2 bases, and 5 bases lay in between. The CDR3 has 13 amino acids. The CDR3, as DNA: TGTGCCAGCAGTGAAGCGGACACCTACGAGCAGTACTTC. This sequence encodes CASSEADTYEQYF.

The chain carries TRBV28 and TRBJ2-5; D may be TRBD2 (6 bases). This CDR3 comprises 14 residues. Germline CDR1 and CDR2: MDHEN and SYDVKM. V lost 6 bases to trimming and J lost 7 bases, with 18 bases between them. The CDR3 loop reads CASSPTGERMTQYF. The CDR3 bases are TGTGCCAGCAGCCCAACGGGGGAGCGGATGACCCAGTACTTC. The whole variable domain, remainder taken from reference TRBV28 and TRBJ2-5, is DVKVTQSSRYLVKRTGEKVFLECVQDMDHENMFWYRQDPGLGLRLIYFSYDVKMKEKGDIPEGYSVSREKKERFSLILESASTNQTSMYLCASSPTGERMTQYFGPGTRLLVL.

The chain is built from TRBV5-6 and TRBJ2-1, with D perhaps TRBD2 (5 bases). In germline, CDR1 is SGHDT, CDR2 YYEEEE. This CDR3 is 15 amino acids long. The V end lost 1 base, the J end lost 10 bases, and 18 bases lay between the germline ends. The CDR3 DNA reads as TGTGCCAGCAGCTTGCGAGAGGTGGTAGCGAGGGAGCAGTTCTTC. Translating gives CASSLREVVAREQFF.

This clone came up once. The rearrangement uses TRBV7-9 and TRBJ2-3; D unresolved. Germline V gene lookup returns CDR1 SEHNR and CDR2 FQNEAQ (reference sequence). The length of the CDR3 is 12 residues. The V end lost 4 bases, the J end lost 4 bases, and 6 bases lay between the germline ends. In DNA form, the CDR3 reads TGTGCCAGCAGCTACTCCGCAGATACGCAGTATTTT. It specifies CASSYSADTQYF.

This clone was seen only once. This chain joins TRBV5-4 and TRBJ1-2; 8 bases line up with TRBD1. The CDR3 is 16 amino acids. Germline CDR1 is SGHNT and CDR2 is YYREEE (reference sequence). Trimming removed 4 bases from V and 5 bases from J; junction bases left unmatched: 13. CDR3 loop: CASSPPGQGGLYGYTF. CDR3 sequence (DNA): TGTGCCAGCAGCCCTCCCGGACAGGGTGGGTTATATGGCTACACCTTC.

This chain joins TRBV7-9 and TRBJ2-7; D is unresolved. Between the trimmed V and J ends, which lost 5 bases and 2 bases, there was a span of 4 bases. CDR1 SEHNR and CDR2 FQNEAQ come from the germline V gene (reference sequence). The CDR3 is 11 residues long. Written as DNA, the CDR3 is TGTGCCAGCAGCGTGGCCTACGAGCAGTACTTC. It yields the protein CASSVAYEQYF. The entire variable domain, with the rest obtained from reference TRBV7-9 and TRBJ2-7, is as follows: DTGVSQNPRHKITKRGQNVTFRCDPISEHNRLYWYRQTLGQGPEFLTYFQNEAQLEKSRLLSDRFSAERPKGSFSTLEIQRTEQGDSAMYLCASSVAYEQYFGPGTRLTVT.

The genes are TRBV5-4 and TRBJ2-2, with 11 bases matching TRBD2. The CDR3 sequence is 15 residues long. After removal of 4 bases from V and 3 bases from J, the junction contained 2 bases not matched to a gene. CDR1 and CDR2 (germline): SGHNT, YYREEE (reference sequence). CDR3 bases: TGTGCCAGCAGCCGGGGACTAGCGGACACCGGGGAGCTGTTTTTT. Translating gives CASSRGLADTGELFF.

The chain recombines TRBV19 with TRBJ2-2, with D possibly being TRBD1 or TRBD2 (5 bases each). The germline CDR1 and CDR2 sequences are LNHDA and SQIVND (reference sequence). This CDR3 contains 14 residues. Trimming took 7 bases from V and 4 from J, leaving 13 bases between them. CDR3 sequence reads: CASNIGDRTGELFF. The CDR3 coding sequence is TGTGCCAGTAACATTGGGGACCGCACCGGGGAGCTGTTTTTT.

The chain couples TRBV6-4 to TRBJ2-3, with 10 bases lining up with TRBD2. The CDR3 has 15 amino acids. Trimming at V came to 0 bases and at J to 4 bases, leaving 1 base not matched to a gene. CDR1 and CDR2 from the germline V gene are MRHNA and SNTAGT. CDR3: CASSDSSGGADTQYF. CDR3 coding DNA: TGTGCCAGCAGTGACTCGAGCGGGGGGGCAGATACGCAGTATTTT.

The chain is built from TRBV5-1 and TRBJ2-7; 7 bases agree with TRBD2. CDR3 length: 12 residues. CDR1 SGHRS and CDR2 YFSETQ come from the germline V gene. V was clipped by 5 bases and J by 2 bases; unmatched bases: 1. The CDR3 spells CASRSGTYEQYF. In DNA, the CDR3 is TGCGCCAGCAGAAGCGGGACCTACGAGCAGTACTTC.

V gene TRBV5-1 combines with J gene TRBJ2-3; 8 bases fit TRBD2. Germline CDR1 reads SGHRS; CDR2 reads YFSETQ. The CDR3 sequence is 15 residues long. V lost 4 bases and J lost 4; bases outside the gene matches: 8. CDR3 coding DNA: TGCGCCAGCAGCCTAGCAAGCGGGAGCGCAGATACGCAGTATTTT. Its translation: CASSLASGSADTQYF.

The chain couples TRBV5-4 to TRBJ2-7; D is possibly TRBD1 (6 bases). CDR1 is SGHNT, CDR2 YYREEE, per germline (reference sequence). The CDR3 runs to 15 residues. V was shortened by 1 base and J by 1 base, with 12 bases between the two germline ends. The CDR3 reads CASSLYGTLSYEQYF. Here the CDR3 DNA reads TGTGCCAGCAGCTTGTACGGGACACTATCCTACGAGCAGTACTTC.

The chain uses TRBV7-2 and TRBJ2-1; no clear D. CDR3 size: 13 residues. With 2 bases removed from V and 9 bases from J, the gap between germline ends came to 11 bases. CDR1 is SGHTA, CDR2 FQGNSA, per germline. The CDR3 DNA follows: TGTGCCAGCAGCTTACAGTGGGAAAGTGAGCAGTTCTTC. Translation: CASSLQWESEQFF. Full variable domain (outside the CDR3, taken from reference TRBV7-2 and TRBJ2-1): GAGVSQSPSNKVTEKGKDVELRCDPISGHTALYWYRQSLGQGLEFLIYFQGNSAPDKSGLPSDRFSAERTGGSVSTLTIQRTQQEDSAVYLCASSLQWESEQFFGPGTRLTVL.

The gene calls are TRBV6-6 and TRBJ2-1; TRBD2 matches 9 bases. The V gene end was trimmed by 6 bases and the J gene end by 3 bases; junction bases not matched to a gene: 6. This CDR3 has 15 residues. Germline-derived CDR1 and CDR2 are MNHNY and SVGAGI (reference sequence). CDR3 in amino acids: CASRAGTSLYNEQFF. CDR3 DNA sequence: TGTGCCAGCAGGGCCGGGACTAGCCTCTACAATGAGCAGTTCTTC.

The chain uses TRBV23-1 and TRBJ2-7; D unclear. TRBV23-1 is sorted into the ORF group, with uncertain function. V was clipped by 7 bases and J by 3 bases, with 13 bases between them. The CDR3 is made up of 13 amino acids. The CDR3 nucleotides read TGCGCCAGCAATCAGGCACCATACTACGAGCAGTACTTC. Residues: CASNQAPYYEQYF.

The V gene is TRBV7-8, the J gene TRBJ2-2, with D maybe TRBD2 (5 bases). Germline V CDR1 and CDR2: SGHVS, FQNEAQ. The CDR3 sequence is 15 residues long. V lost 1 base and J lost 4, with 10 bases in between. CDR3 DNA sequence: TGTGCCAGCAGCTTAGTCGGTAGCGTCACCGGGGAGCTGTTTTTT. As protein: CASSLVGSVTGELFF.

This chain uses TRBV5-1 with TRBJ1-1; 8 bases match TRBD1. The CDR3 has 15 residues. CDR1 and CDR2 (germline): SGHRS, YFSETQ. V shed 4 bases, J shed 4 bases, and the junction held 9 bases outside the gene matches. CDR3 bases: TGCGCCAGCAGCGTCACAGGGGGAGGGAGCACTGAAGCTTTCTTT. It specifies CASSVTGGGSTEAFF.

The chain uses TRBV19 and TRBJ2-1; TRBD2 matches 7 bases. This CDR3 has 16 residues. The V segment lost 5 bases and the J segment 2 bases; nucleotides outside the gene matches: 9. Per the germline V gene, CDR1 is LNHDA and CDR2 is SQIVND (reference sequence). CDR3 protein: CASSQHPAGPYNEQFF. Written as DNA, the CDR3 is TGTGCCAGTAGTCAACACCCAGCGGGACCCTACAATGAGCAGTTCTTC.